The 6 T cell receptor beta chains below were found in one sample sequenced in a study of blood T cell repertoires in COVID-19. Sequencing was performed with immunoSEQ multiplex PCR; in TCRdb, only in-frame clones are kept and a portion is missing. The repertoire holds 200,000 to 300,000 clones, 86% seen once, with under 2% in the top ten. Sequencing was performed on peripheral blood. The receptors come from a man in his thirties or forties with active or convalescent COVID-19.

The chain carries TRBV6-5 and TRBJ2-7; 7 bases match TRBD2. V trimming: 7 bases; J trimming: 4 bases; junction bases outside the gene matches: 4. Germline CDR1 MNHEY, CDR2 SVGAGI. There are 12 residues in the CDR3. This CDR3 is CASTNGGYEQYF. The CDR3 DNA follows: TGTGCCAGCACCAACGGGGGGTACGAGCAGTACTTC.

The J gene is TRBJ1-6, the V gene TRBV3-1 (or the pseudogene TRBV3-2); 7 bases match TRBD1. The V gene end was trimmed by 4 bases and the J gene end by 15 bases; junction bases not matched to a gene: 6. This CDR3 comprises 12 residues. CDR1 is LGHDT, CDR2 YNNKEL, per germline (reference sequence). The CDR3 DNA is TGTGCCAGCAGCCCACCAGGGGGAGTCCTCCACTTT. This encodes CASSPPGGVLHF.

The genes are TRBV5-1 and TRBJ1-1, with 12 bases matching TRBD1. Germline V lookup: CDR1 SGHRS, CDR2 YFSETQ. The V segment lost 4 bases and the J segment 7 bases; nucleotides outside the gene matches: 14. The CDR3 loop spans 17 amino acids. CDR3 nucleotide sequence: TGCGCCAGCAGCCCGACCGGGACAGGGGGCGCGGGTGGTGAAGCTTTCTTT. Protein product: CASSPTGTGGAGGEAFF.

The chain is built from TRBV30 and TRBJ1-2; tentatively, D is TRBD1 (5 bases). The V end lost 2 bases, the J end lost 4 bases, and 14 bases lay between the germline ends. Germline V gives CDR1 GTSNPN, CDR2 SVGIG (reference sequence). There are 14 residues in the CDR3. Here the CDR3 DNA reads TGTGCCTGGAGTATCCGGGGGGTAGGCTATGGCTACACCTTC. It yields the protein CAWSIRGVGYGYTF.

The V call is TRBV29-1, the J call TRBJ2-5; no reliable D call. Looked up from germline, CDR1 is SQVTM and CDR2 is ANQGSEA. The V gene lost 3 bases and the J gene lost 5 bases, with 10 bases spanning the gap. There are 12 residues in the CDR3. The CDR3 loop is CSVDVSGETQYF. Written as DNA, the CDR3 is TGCAGCGTTGATGTGTCCGGGGAGACCCAGTACTTC.

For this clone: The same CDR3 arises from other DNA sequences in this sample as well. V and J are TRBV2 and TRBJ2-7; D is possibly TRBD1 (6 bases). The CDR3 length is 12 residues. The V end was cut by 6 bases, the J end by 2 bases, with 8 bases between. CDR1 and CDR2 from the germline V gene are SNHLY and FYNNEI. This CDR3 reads CASRGAAYEQYF. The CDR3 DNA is TGTGCCAGCAGGGGGGCAGCCTACGAGCAGTACTTC. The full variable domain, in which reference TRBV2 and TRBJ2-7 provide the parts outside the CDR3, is EPEVTQTPSHQVTQMGQEVILRCVPISNHLYFYWYRQILGQKVEFLVSFYNNEISEKSEIFDDQFSVERPDGSNFTLKIRSTKLEDSAMYFCASRGAAYEQYFGPGTRLTVT.